This TCR beta chain was retrieved from a study of blood T cell repertoires in COVID-19. Participants had their cohort set by participant-reported clinical history. Profiling relied on immunoSEQ multiplex PCR, and the TCRdb table lists in-frame clones only, not all of them. The sample comprises about 320,000 clones, about nine tenths of which are singletons, and roughly 10% rests with the top ten. This clone was seen once. The V gene lost 0 bases and the J gene lost 0 bases, with 10 bases spanning the gap. CDR1 and CDR2 from the germline V gene are SGHRS and YFSETQ. This CDR3 contains 16 residues. The genes are TRBV5-1 and TRBJ2-1, with no clear D. The sample consisted of PBMCs or T cells enriched from blood (not recorded which). This clonotype originated in a woman aged 18 to 35 who had recovered from COVID-19. The CDR3 region has the DNA TGCGCCAGCAGCTTGGGGTATCCAGGCTCCTACAATGAGCAGTTCTTC. Encoded protein: CASSLGYPGSYNEQFF.